One sample yielded the 25 T cell receptor beta chains listed below, sequenced in a study of regulatory dendritic cells for organ transplantation. TCRdb's table, derived via immunoSEQ multiplex PCR, lists solely in-frame clones and lacks some. Of more than 35,000 clones in the sample, over 80% are singletons; the top ten hold around 0.11%. Input material: naive CD8+ T cells from blood. Sample subset: CD45RA+ naive T cells. These TCRs come from a human donor in good health.

The rearrangement uses TRBV2 and TRBJ1-1; D not certain. V was trimmed by 8 bases and J by 1 base, leaving 11 bases between them. The length of the CDR3 is 13 residues. Germline values: CDR1 SNHLY, CDR2 FYNNEI. The CDR3 reads CASAQDPNTEAFF. CDR3 coding DNA: TGTGCCAGCGCGCAAGATCCGAACACTGAAGCTTTCTTT.

The chain carries TRBV7-3 and TRBJ2-2; D may be TRBD2 (5 bases). V was pared by 4 bases and J by 4 bases, with 16 bases between. This CDR3 region has 16 residues. CDR1 is SGHTA and CDR2 is FQGTGA in the germline V gene. The CDR3, as DNA: TGTGCCAGCAGCTCCAAGCCGGGATGGGGCACCGGGGAGCTGTTTTTT. It yields the protein CASSSKPGWGTGELFF.

The genes are TRBV13 and TRBJ1-1; 7 bases match TRBD1. Looked up from germline, CDR1 is PRHDT and CDR2 is FYEKMQ (reference sequence). The CDR3 extends over 14 amino acids. Losses at the gene ends were 5 bases for V and 4 bases for J; bases not matched to a gene: 7. CDR3 protein: CASSLPTGSTEAFF. The CDR3, as DNA: TGTGCCAGCAGCCTACCGACAGGGAGCACTGAAGCTTTCTTT.

The chain joins TRBV4-1 to TRBJ1-3, with D perhaps TRBD1 (6 bases). In germline, CDR1 is MGHRA, CDR2 YSYEKL. Trimming took 3 bases from V and 2 from J, leaving 26 bases between them. The CDR3 covers 20 residues. CDR3 loop: CASSQGGNYEVFQAGNTIYF. In DNA form, the CDR3 reads TGCGCCAGCAGCCAGGGGGGCAACTATGAGGTCTTCCAGGCTGGAAACACCATATATTTT.

The gene calls are TRBV27 and TRBJ2-1; D uncertain. The CDR3 length is 14 residues. CDR1 and CDR2 (germline): MNHEY, SMNVEV (reference sequence). The ends were cut back, 2 bases at V and 2 bases at J, with 7 bases in the middle. The CDR3 reads CASSLGGPYNEQFF. The CDR3 coding sequence is TGTGCCAGCAGTTTAGGCGGACCCTACAATGAGCAGTTCTTC.

Points on this clone: The sample has other DNA sequences that encode this CDR3 too. The gene calls are TRBV6-1 and TRBJ1-5; D unclear. The CDR3 is made up of 13 amino acids. Looked up from germline, CDR1 is MNHNS and CDR2 is SASEGT. Trimming stripped 6 bases from V and 2 bases from J, with 8 bases between. The CDR3 nucleotides are TGTGCCAGCAGCCTACCGGGCAATCAGCCCCAGCATTTT. The encoded protein is CASSLPGNQPQHF.

The V and J genes are TRBV27 and TRBJ2-5; tentatively, D is TRBD2 (6 bases). Deletions cut 6 bases from V and 2 bases from J, with 13 bases between. The CDR3 has 14 residues. CDR1 MNHEY and CDR2 SMNVEV come from the germline V gene (reference sequence). CDR3 sequence reads: CASSRRARQETQYF. The DNA of the CDR3 is TGTGCCAGCAGCAGGAGGGCCAGACAAGAGACCCAGTACTTC.

This chain uses TRBV15 with TRBJ1-2; possible D gene TRBD1, 5 bases. Germline V gene data show CDR1 as LNHNV and CDR2 as YYDKDF (reference sequence). CDR3 size: 16 residues. Deletions cut 1 base from V and 8 bases from J, with 20 bases between. This CDR3 reads CATSRVHPPSWGGYTF. The CDR3 DNA is TGTGCCACCAGCAGAGTTCACCCCCCTTCGTGGGGCGGCTACACCTTC.

In DNA form, the CDR3 reads TGTGCCAGCAGCCAAGAGGATTATGACTATAATTCACCCCTCCACTTT. This codes for CASSQEDYDYNSPLHF. This chain links TRBV4-2 with TRBJ1-6; D remains unclear. V was pared by 0 bases and J by 3 bases, with 9 bases between. From germline, CDR1 is LGHNA and CDR2 YNFKEQ. The length of the CDR3 is 16 residues.

V is TRBV27 and J is TRBJ1-1; TRBD1 agrees at 10 bases. This CDR3 has 13 amino acids. Germline lookup yields CDR1 MNHEY and CDR2 SMNVEV (reference sequence). The trim removed 3 bases at V and 10 bases at J, leaving 5 bases unmatched. The CDR3 spells CASSLTGGFVAFF. The CDR3 DNA reads as TGTGCCAGCAGTTTGACAGGGGGCTTTGTAGCTTTCTTT.

The V call is TRBV29-1, the J call TRBJ2-1, with 12 bases matching TRBD1. CDR1 SQVTM and CDR2 ANQGSEA come from the germline V gene. CDR3 length equals 14 residues. Unmatched junction bases numbered 8, after V lost 7 bases and J lost 7 bases. The CDR3 spells CSAEGQGASNEQFF. The CDR3 DNA reads TGCAGCGCCGAGGGACAGGGGGCATCGAATGAGCAGTTCTTC.

About this clone itself: A junction boundary mismatches the germline segment, possibly from a read error. V gene TRBV9 combines with J gene TRBJ1-2; 7 bases match TRBD1. This CDR3 comprises 13 residues. CDR1 is SGDLS and CDR2 is YYNGEE in the germline V gene. CDR3 in DNA: TGTGCCAGCAGCGTACAGGGGGACTACGGCTACACCTTC. Translating it yields CASSVQGDYGYTF.

This clone was observed a handful of times. J is TRBJ1-1 and V is TRBV29-1; no definite D call. The CDR3 loop spans 10 amino acids. Deletions cut 8 bases from V and 0 bases from J, with 4 bases between. Germline CDR1 is SQVTM and CDR2 is ANQGSEA. In DNA form, the CDR3 reads TGCAGCATCTTGAACACTGAAGCTTTCTTT. It specifies CSILNTEAFF. Drawing the rest from reference TRBV29-1 and TRBJ1-1, the complete variable domain is SAVISQKPSRDICQRGTSLTIQCQVDSQVTMMFWYRQQPGQSLTLIATANQGSEATYESGFVIDKFPISRPNLTFSTLTVSNMSPEDSSIYLCSILNTEAFFGQGTRLTVV.

The chain has TRBV12-5 and TRBJ2-1; the D gene could be TRBD1 or TRBD2 (5 bases each). The V gene's germline CDR1 is LGHNT and CDR2 FRNRAP. CDR3 length: 15 residues. With 1 base removed from V and 9 bases from J, the gap between germline ends came to 16 bases. Written as DNA, the CDR3 is TGTGCTAGTGGTTTGGCTACCGGAACTAGGGGTGAGCAGTTCTTC. This encodes CASGLATGTRGEQFF.

The chain combines TRBV4-1 with TRBJ2-5; D assignment may be TRBD1 or TRBD2 (5 bases each). The ends were cut back, 1 base at V and 2 bases at J, with 11 bases in the middle. The CDR3 totals 15 residues. CDR1 is MGHRA and CDR2 is YSYEKL in the germline V gene. In DNA, the CDR3 is TGCGCCAGCAGCCAAGTACCCGGGACGCAAGAGACCCAGTACTTC. As protein: CASSQVPGTQETQYF.

The rearrangement joins TRBV30 to TRBJ2-7, with 11 bases identical to TRBD1. CDR1 GTSNPN and CDR2 SVGIG come from the germline V gene (reference sequence). The CDR3 spans 15 residues. Losses at the gene ends were 2 bases for V and 2 bases for J; bases not matched to a gene: 5. CDR3 in DNA: TGTGCCTGGAGTTACGGGACAGGGGGTCCCTACGAGCAGTACTTC. This sequence encodes CAWSYGTGGPYEQYF.

The CDR3 bases are TGTGCCACCAGCAGAGAAGGAATCGGGACAGGTGACTACGAGCAGTACTTC. Translating it yields CATSREGIGTGDYEQYF. The V and J genes are TRBV15 and TRBJ2-7; 8 bases are shared with TRBD1. The CDR3 has 17 amino acids. V lost 0 bases to trimming and J lost 3 bases; unmatched junction nucleotides: 10. Per the germline V gene, CDR1 is LNHNV and CDR2 is YYDKDF (reference sequence). The whole variable domain, remainder taken from reference TRBV15 and TRBJ2-7, is DAMVIQNPRYQVTQFGKPVTLSCSQTLNHNVMYWYQQKSSQAPKLLFHYYDKDFNNEADTPDNFQSRRPNTSFCFLDIRSPGLGDTAMYLCATSREGIGTGDYEQYFGPGTRLTVT.

CDR3 sequence reads: CASSQRTSGYNEQFF. For the CDR3, the DNA is TGCGCCAGCAGCCAGAGGACTAGCGGGTACAATGAGCAGTTCTTC. The V and J genes are TRBV4-1 and TRBJ2-1, with 11 bases aligning to TRBD2. This CDR3 contains 15 residues. In germline, CDR1 is MGHRA, CDR2 YSYEKL. V trimming: 3 bases; J trimming: 4 bases; junction bases outside the gene matches: 2.

V usage is TRBV5-1 and J usage is TRBJ2-3, with 14 bases matching TRBD2. This CDR3 has 20 amino acids. V lost 3 bases, J lost 1 base, and 13 bases stayed unmatched. Germline values: CDR1 SGHRS, CDR2 YFSETQ. CDR3 nucleotide sequence: TGCGCCAGCAGCTCTCGACTAGCGGGAGGGCGGAATCGGGGCACAGATACGCAGTATTTT. Its protein is CASSSRLAGGRNRGTDTQYF.

The genes are TRBV15 and TRBJ2-7; D is unresolved. The CDR3 runs to 12 residues. Per the germline V gene, CDR1 is LNHNV and CDR2 is YYDKDF (reference sequence). V dropped 5 bases and J dropped 3 bases, with 8 bases sitting between them. CDR3 bases: TGTGCCACCAGCGGGGAATACTACGAGCAGTACTTC. The encoded protein is CATSGEYYEQYF.

The CDR3 spells CASRPTGTGDWETQYF. Here the CDR3 DNA reads TGTGCCAGTCGTCCCACCGGGACAGGGGATTGGGAGACCCAGTACTTC. The chain carries TRBV2 and TRBJ2-5, with TRBD1 matching 10 bases. V shed 9 bases, J shed 5 bases, and the junction held 15 bases outside the gene matches. This CDR3 is 16 amino acids long. Germline CDR1 is SNHLY and CDR2 is FYNNEI.

This chain joins TRBV7-9 and TRBJ2-7; 10 nucleotides match TRBD1. The CDR3 totals 13 residues. Unmatched junction bases numbered 4, after V lost 6 bases and J lost 5 bases. CDR1 and CDR2 (germline): SEHNR, FQNEAQ (reference sequence). Written as DNA, the CDR3 is TGTGCCAGCAGAGCCGGGACAGGGGACGAGCAGTACTTC. Translated, it gives CASRAGTGDEQYF.

The CDR3 sequence is CASSKGLEQYF. The CDR3 DNA follows: TGTGCCAGCAGCAAAGGACTCGAGCAGTACTTC. The genes are TRBV9 and TRBJ2-7, with D perhaps TRBD2 (5 bases). Per the germline V gene, CDR1 is SGDLS and CDR2 is YYNGEE. The length of the CDR3 is 11 residues. V was trimmed by 4 bases and J by 6 bases, leaving 8 bases between them.

The chain combines TRBV9 with TRBJ2-5, with TRBD2 matching over 10 bases. The ends lost 4 bases at V and 4 bases at J; junction bases unmatched: 19. Germline-derived CDR1 and CDR2 are SGDLS and YYNGEE. The CDR3 consists of 19 residues. The CDR3 nucleotides read TGTGCCAGCAGCTCCCCCTTGACTACAGCGGGAGGGCCGGGAGAGACCCAGTACTTC. It yields the protein CASSSPLTTAGGPGETQYF.

The chain recombines TRBV5-8 with TRBJ2-4; D gene ambiguous. This CDR3 has 14 residues. V dropped 4 bases and J dropped 7 bases, with 15 bases sitting between them. The germline V gene encodes CDR1 SGHTS and CDR2 YDEGEE. The CDR3 DNA is TGTGCCAGCAGCCCTCGATGGGTTGGGAACATTCAGTACTTC. Protein product: CASSPRWVGNIQYF.